The clone carrying this T cell receptor (beta chain) occurred a few times. Antigen unknown. This record comes from a study of T-cell memory formation after mild COVID-19. Findings and limits, study-wide: Clones contracting day 15 to 85 were balanced CD4/CD8; later expanders leaned CD4+.

Each CDR3 protein is one row after TCRdb ran MiXCR on the 5' RACE reads. The repertoire holds tens of thousands of distinct CDR3 sequences, with more than 10% as singletons. The CDR3 is made up of 20 amino acids. V was pared by 0 bases and J by 0 bases, with 14 bases of the junction left unmatched. Germline V CDR1 and CDR2: SEHNR, FQNEAQ (reference sequence). Material for sequencing was PBMCs or a T cell subset sorted from them (not recorded which). The chain has TRBV7-9 and TRBJ2-7; 10 bases fit TRBD1. The sequence was collected from a man aged 18-30 years who had mild COVID-19 (a few samples of this study predate the infection). Cell type and time point are not known. The CDR3 coding sequence is TGTGCCAGCAGCTTAGCGGAGGAGGAGCAGGGACAGGGGAGCTCCTACGAGCAGTACGTC. This translates into CASSLAEEEQGQGSSYEQYV.